The T cell receptor (beta chain) described here comes from a study of PD-L1 blockade in urothelial cancer. Study overall: Beginning at some point between 2014 and 2015, patients received atezolizumab, given as 1,200 mg intravenously every 3 weeks. It was at 3 weeks (second dose) and 6 weeks after treatment start that blood was analyzed.

The CDR3 loop spans 13 amino acids. V was trimmed by 2 bases and J by 2 bases, leaving 6 bases between them. Germline V gives CDR1 MDHEN, CDR2 SYDVKM. The patients had locally advanced or metastatic urothelial carcinoma. Profiling relied on immunoSEQ multiplex PCR, and the TCRdb table lists in-frame clones only, not all of them. The sample includes around 26,000 clones, less than 90% of them seen just once. V gene TRBV28 combines with J gene TRBJ1-2; no firm D call. This specimen consisted of PBMCs, obtained around atezolizumab (anti-PD-L1) treatment. The clonotype was recovered from a man aged 55 to 70 with urothelial cancer. Here the CDR3 reads CASSLGVNYGYTF. CDR3 nucleotides: TGTGCCAGCAGTTTAGGAGTAAACTATGGCTACACCTTC.